These 25 T cell receptor beta chains were sequenced from one sample in a study of CD8+ T cells in alopecia areata. Following RNA extraction, reverse transcription yielded cDNA that acted as the sequencing template. The method was immunoSEQ multiplex PCR; TCRdb's version includes in-frame clones alone and lacks a portion of them. The sample contains approximately 150,000 clones, about 89% of which appear only once. The sample in question was CD8+ T cells sorted from blood, obtained at week 0. These receptors all stem from a human donor with alopecia areata.

The rearrangement joins TRBV15 to TRBJ1-5; D perhaps matches TRBD1 (6 bases). Germline assignment: CDR1 LNHNV and CDR2 YYDKDF (reference sequence). CDR3 length: 15 amino acids. The V end lost 0 bases, the J end lost 6 bases, and 12 bases lay between the germline ends. In DNA, the CDR3 is TGTGCCACCAGCAGAGATCGGGGGCCAGGTCAGCCCCAGCATTTT. This encodes CATSRDRGPGQPQHF.

Only one count was recorded for this clone. The gene calls are TRBV29-1 and TRBJ2-7; 8 bases align to TRBD2. Germline V gene sequence: CDR1 SQVTM, CDR2 ANQGSEA. The CDR3 has 16 residues. Trimming cost V 7 bases and J 0 bases; bases outside gene matches: 14. As DNA, the CDR3 is TGCAGCGGCACGGGGGGGGGCGAACACATCTCCTACGAGCAGTACTTC. The encoded protein is CSGTGGGEHISYEQYF.

This clone was observed a handful of times. V gene TRBV18 combines with J gene TRBJ2-1; 9 positions match TRBD2. J lost 3 bases, V lost 8 bases, and 5 bases had no gene match. Germline CDR1 and CDR2: KGHSH and LQKENI. The CDR3 runs to 14 residues. In DNA form, the CDR3 reads TGTGCCAGCACCCGACTAGCGGACTACAATGAGCAGTTCTTC. Translation gives CASTRLADYNEQFF.

The chain combines TRBV7-6 with TRBJ1-5; 8 bases line up with TRBD1. Germline lookup yields CDR1 SGHVS and CDR2 FNYEAQ. The V segment lost 4 bases and the J segment 7 bases; nucleotides outside the gene matches: 6. CDR3 size: 14 residues. The CDR3 reads CASSSGQGGQPQHF. Here the CDR3 DNA reads TGTGCCAGCAGCTCCGGACAGGGCGGGCAGCCCCAGCATTTT.

As DNA, the CDR3 is TGTGCCAGCAGCTTACGTCCTAGCTCGGGGGAGCAGTACTTC. This sequence encodes CASSLRPSSGEQYF. The chain carries TRBV7-6 and TRBJ2-7; D might be TRBD2 (5 bases). CDR1 is SGHVS, CDR2 FNYEAQ, per germline. Deletions cut 2 bases from V and 7 bases from J, with 15 bases between. This CDR3 has 14 amino acids.

The table lists this clone with a few counts. The rearrangement uses TRBV4-2 and TRBJ2-3; D not certain. This CDR3 contains 12 residues. Trimming pared 0 bases from V and 6 bases from J, leaving 4 bases between. The germline CDR1 and CDR2 sequences are LGHNA and YNFKEQ. Written as DNA, the CDR3 is TGTGCCAGCAGCCAAGATGGGGATACGCAGTATTTT. Its protein product is CASSQDGDTQYF.

The rearrangement joins TRBV27 to TRBJ2-7, with 9 nucleotides matching TRBD1. J gave up 6 bases and V 6 bases, and 9 bases lay outside the gene matches. The germline CDR1 and CDR2 sequences are MNHEY and SMNVEV (reference sequence). The CDR3 covers 14 residues. The CDR3 region has the DNA TGTGCCAGCAGCCAACCCGGGACAGGGAGCGAGCAGTACTTC. Protein sequence: CASSQPGTGSEQYF.

This clone was found once. V usage is TRBV5-1 and J usage is TRBJ2-1; 7 bases line up with TRBD1. The CDR3 totals 13 residues. The V segment lost 3 bases and the J segment 6 bases; nucleotides outside the gene matches: 3. The germline V gene encodes CDR1 SGHRS and CDR2 YFSETQ. CDR3 in amino acids: CASSWTGFNEQFF. The CDR3 nucleotides are TGCGCCAGCAGCTGGACAGGTTTCAATGAGCAGTTCTTC.

This chain joins TRBV29-1 and TRBJ2-7; tentatively, D is TRBD1 (5 bases). Per germline, CDR1 SQVTM and CDR2 ANQGSEA. This CDR3 is 12 amino acids long. V was shortened by 4 bases and J by 4 bases, with 11 bases between the two germline ends. The CDR3 region has the DNA TGCAGCGTTGCGACAGCTCCTTACGAGCAGTACTTC. It yields the protein CSVATAPYEQYF.

V is TRBV7-9 and J is TRBJ2-1; D is possibly TRBD1 (6 bases). CDR1 and CDR2 from the germline V gene are SEHNR and FQNEAQ (reference sequence). Trimming cost V 5 bases and J 0 bases, with 11 bases left between them. The CDR3 is 15 residues long. CDR3 region: CASSPPGHSYNEQFF. CDR3 nucleotides: TGTGCCAGCAGCCCCCCGGGACACTCCTACAATGAGCAGTTCTTC.

The chain recombines TRBV29-1 with TRBJ1-1; D unclear. CDR1 is SQVTM and CDR2 is ANQGSEA in the germline V gene. The CDR3 runs 14 residues. Trimming took off 3 bases at V and 0 bases at J, with 11 bases between the two ends. CDR3 in DNA: TGCAGCGTTGATCGTCCCTACATGAACACTGAAGCTTTCTTT. Translating it yields CSVDRPYMNTEAFF.

The chain combines TRBV6-5 with TRBJ2-1; the D gene is possibly TRBD2 (6 bases). The V gene's germline CDR1 is MNHEY and CDR2 SVGAGI. The CDR3 runs 14 residues. With 0 bases removed from V and 7 bases from J, the gap between germline ends came to 10 bases. The CDR3 spells CASSYSAEGNEQFF. The CDR3 DNA follows: TGTGCCAGCAGTTACTCGGCGGAGGGTAATGAGCAGTTCTTC.

The gene calls are TRBV9 and TRBJ1-1; D is perhaps TRBD1 (6 bases). The CDR3 consists of 14 residues. Trimming cost V 4 bases and J 3 bases, with 13 bases left between them. Germline CDR1 is SGDLS and CDR2 is YYNGEE. The CDR3 loop reads CASSRNTGYTEAFF. CDR3 DNA: TGTGCCAGCAGCAGAAATACAGGGTACACTGAAGCTTTCTTT.

The chain couples TRBV2 to TRBJ1-5; D is unclear. V lost 2 bases and J 5 bases, leaving 13 bases between the germline ends. Looked up from germline, CDR1 is SNHLY and CDR2 is FYNNEI. This CDR3 comprises 15 residues. CDR3 amino acids: CASSERAGEDQPQHF. Here the CDR3 DNA reads TGTGCCAGCAGTGAACGGGCCGGCGAAGATCAGCCCCAGCATTTT.

The J gene is TRBJ1-1, the V gene TRBV9; TRBD1 might be the D (6 bases). This CDR3 is 15 amino acids long. The V gene lost 4 bases and the J gene lost 4 bases, with 17 bases spanning the gap. From germline, CDR1 is SGDLS and CDR2 YYNGEE. The CDR3 reads CASSPHASGATEAFF. The CDR3 DNA reads TGTGCCAGCAGCCCCCACGCATCAGGGGCCACTGAAGCTTTCTTT.

The V gene is TRBV30, the J gene TRBJ2-7, with D possibly being TRBD1 (6 bases). CDR3 length: 11 amino acids. V lost 4 bases and J 2 bases, leaving 6 bases between the germline ends. Germline V CDR1 and CDR2: GTSNPN, SVGIG (reference sequence). The CDR3 DNA reads TGTGCCTGGACAGGGGCCTACGAGCAGTACTTC. The encoded protein is CAWTGAYEQYF.

The chain couples TRBV19 to TRBJ2-3, with a tentative D call TRBD2 (5 bases). The CDR3 loop spans 12 amino acids. Germline CDR1 LNHDA, CDR2 SQIVND (reference sequence). Trimming pared 7 bases from V and 5 bases from J, leaving 10 bases between. CDR3 sequence (DNA): TGTGCCAGTACCCCTGAGGGAGATACGCAGTATTTT. The encoded protein is CASTPEGDTQYF. Supplemented by reference TRBV19 and TRBJ2-3, the full variable domain reads DGGITQSPKYLFRKEGQNVTLSCEQNLNHDAMYWYRQDPGQGLRLIYYSQIVNDFQKGDIAEGYSVSREKKESFPLTVTSAQKNPTAFYLCASTPEGDTQYFGPGTRLTVL.

The V gene is TRBV5-5, the J gene TRBJ2-2, with D uncertain. The V end lost 8 bases, the J end lost 3 bases, and 14 bases lay between the germline ends. This CDR3 contains 14 residues. The germline gives CDR1 SGHKS, CDR2 YYEKEE (reference sequence). The CDR3 here is CASLWGLHTGELFF. The CDR3 DNA sequence: TGTGCCAGTCTTTGGGGTCTGCACACCGGGGAGCTGTTTTTT.

This chain joins TRBV25-1 and TRBJ2-7; the D is unclear. Germline V gives CDR1 MGHDK, CDR2 SYGVNS. CDR3 length: 13 amino acids. Between the trimmed V and J ends, which lost 2 bases and 2 bases, there was a span of 7 bases. The CDR3 nucleotides read TGTGCCAGCAGTGAACCGGTTCCCTACGAGCAGTACTTC. Protein: CASSEPVPYEQYF.

The chain joins TRBV27 to TRBJ1-2; D uncertain. Germline V gives CDR1 MNHEY, CDR2 SMNVEV (reference sequence). CDR3 size: 14 residues. Deletions cut 4 bases from V and 6 bases from J, with 15 bases between. For the CDR3, the DNA is TGTGCCAGCAGTTCCCGGGAGAAGGGCAATGGCTACACCTTC. Encoded protein: CASSSREKGNGYTF.

The chain uses TRBV6-6 and TRBJ1-5, with TRBD1 matching 9 bases. Per the germline V gene, CDR1 is MNHNY and CDR2 is SVGAGI (reference sequence). Germline trimming cut 4 bases from V and 4 bases from J; bases unmatched to any gene: 5. This CDR3 is 15 amino acids long. CDR3 coding DNA: TGTGCCAGCAGTTTAACCGGGACAGGGAATCAGCCCCAGCATTTT. Protein: CASSLTGTGNQPQHF.

The genes are TRBV11-3 and TRBJ2-7; D unclear. The length of the CDR3 is 13 residues. V lost 2 bases and J 3 bases, leaving 8 bases between the germline ends. The germline gives CDR1 SGHNT, CDR2 YENEEA. The chain's CDR3 is CASSLKGHYEQYF. The CDR3 DNA sequence: TGTGCCAGCAGCTTAAAAGGCCACTACGAGCAGTACTTC.

J is TRBJ2-1 and V is TRBV29-1; 13 positions match TRBD2. The germline gives CDR1 SQVTM, CDR2 ANQGSEA. This CDR3 has 17 amino acids. The trim removed 3 bases at V and 0 bases at J, leaving 5 bases unmatched. This chain's CDR3 is CSVEAGLAGPSYNEQFF. The CDR3 DNA sequence: TGCAGCGTTGAGGCGGGACTAGCGGGGCCCTCCTACAATGAGCAGTTCTTC.

The chain couples TRBV4-2 to TRBJ2-1; either TRBD1 or TRBD2 may fit D (5 bases each). The germline V gene has CDR1 LGHNA and CDR2 YNFKEQ. V shed 0 bases and J shed 4 bases, with 16 bases lying between them. This CDR3 has 17 amino acids. DNA of the CDR3: TGTGCCAGCAGCCAAGATCCGACGGGGCGATCATACAATGAGCAGTTCTTC. Protein sequence: CASSQDPTGRSYNEQFF.

The chain is built from TRBV9 and TRBJ2-6, with D unresolved. Trimming removed 0 bases at V and 0 bases at J, with 4 bases between. The CDR3 has 15 residues. Germline V gene lookup returns CDR1 SGDLS and CDR2 YYNGEE. CDR3 DNA sequence: TGTGCCAGCAGCGTAGACAGCTCTGGGGCCAACGTCCTGACTTTC. It yields the protein CASSVDSSGANVLTF.